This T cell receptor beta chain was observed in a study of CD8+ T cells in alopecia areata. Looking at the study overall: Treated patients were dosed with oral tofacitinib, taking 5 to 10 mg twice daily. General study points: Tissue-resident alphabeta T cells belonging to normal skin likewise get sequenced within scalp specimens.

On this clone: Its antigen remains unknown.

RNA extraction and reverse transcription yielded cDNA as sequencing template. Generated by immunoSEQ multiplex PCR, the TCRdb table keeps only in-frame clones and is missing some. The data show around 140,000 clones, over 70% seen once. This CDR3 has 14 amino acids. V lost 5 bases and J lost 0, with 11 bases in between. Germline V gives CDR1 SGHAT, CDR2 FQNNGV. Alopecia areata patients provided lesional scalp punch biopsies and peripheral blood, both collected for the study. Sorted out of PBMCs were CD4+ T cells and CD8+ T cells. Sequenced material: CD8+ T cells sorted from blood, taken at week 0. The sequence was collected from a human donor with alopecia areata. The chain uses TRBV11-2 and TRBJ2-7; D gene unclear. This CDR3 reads CASSPLRSSYEQYF. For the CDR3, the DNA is TGTGCCAGCAGCCCCCTGCGTTCCTCCTACGAGCAGTACTTC. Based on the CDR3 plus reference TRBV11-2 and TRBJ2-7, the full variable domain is EAGVAQSPRYKIIEKRQSVAFWCNPISGHATLYWYQQILGQGPKLLIQFQNNGVVDDSQLPKDRFSAERLKGVDSTLKIQPAKLEDSAVYLCASSPLRSSYEQYFGPGTRLTVT.